This is a list of T cell receptor beta chains from one sample in a study of T cell changes during pregnancy in multiple sclerosis. Method: immunoSEQ multiplex PCR; TCRdb's copy keeps in-frame clones and lacks some. The sample shows about 61,000 clones, 85% to 90% of them seen only once. The material was peripheral blood, obtained in the first trimester of pregnancy. Source of these receptors: a female donor in good health, enrolled as a control in a pregnancy study. Both conserved end residues are trimmed from each CDR3.

V | length | CDR3
TRBV9 | 13 | ASSPTGISAGELF
TRBV9 | 13 | ASSPLGEMDYGYT
TRBV9 | 12 | ASSVEAGPDTQY
TRBV4-2 | 13 | ASSQADSYQETQY
TRBV30 | 15 | AWIAADLSSYNSPLH
TRBV5-6 | 13 | ASSLIPARNTEAF
TRBV16 | 12 | ASSPRTGYTEAF
TRBV10-3 | 13 | AVNGGRVMSTEAF
TRBV19 | 11 | ASSGTANTEAF
TRBV10-3 | 13 | AISEYGSSYNEQF
TRBV18 | 11 | ASSHGSNQPQH
TRBV27 | 13 | ASSLRGSSYNEQF
TRBV7-3 | 12 | ASSSSRGGDEQF
TRBV5-6 | 11 | ASSSFTNEKLF
TRBV5-8 | 13 | ASSLGRVSNQPQH
TRBV29-1 | 11 | SVATGLGYEQY
TRBV9 | 11 | ASSPGTYNEQF
TRBV5-1 | 12 | ASSLGTVNTEAF
TRBV27 | 11 | ASSLTGGLGYT
TRBV25-1 | 13 | ASSDPLRTVETQY
TRBV11-3 | 15 | ASSLMGTGEGSYGYT
TRBV6-5 | 13 | ASSYSSKGNQPQH
TRBV18 | 13 | ASSPRTGGEETQY
TRBV19 | 19 | ASSIDPGLAGVISPYNEQF
TRBV5-1 | 12 | ASSLVQGTYEQY
TRBV5-1 | 12 | ASSWDRGNTEAF
TRBV5-8 | 13 | ASSLGGDRGFGAF
TRBV4-3 | 14 | ASSWFSGTSGNEQF
TRBV6-1 | 12 | AGRGLQGFHEQY
TRBV2 | 10 | ASSRTGEKLF
TRBV30 | 12 | AWSLRRGNTEAF
TRBV30 | 10 | AWSTGGAEAF
TRBV27 | 12 | ASRLTVSGSPLH
TRBV27 | 14 | ASRLPSSGGANEQF
TRBV11-2 | 13 | ASSPDRLFGYEQY
TRBV9 | 12 | ASSPQTGTYGYT
TRBV7-2 | 11 | ASSPDTADGYT
TRBV4-3 | 14 | ASSQKPGQGPYEQY
TRBV11-2 | 13 | ASSFRTGEDSPLH
TRBV7-2 | 13 | ASSLGQARYNEQF
TRBV27 | 14 | ASSRDRGPNNSPLH
TRBV7-8 | 12 | ASSYPGTDSEAF
TRBV6-5 | 11 | ASSRGSSYEQY
TRBV29-1 | 11 | SVGTGGNTEAF
TRBV2 | 12 | ASSPDGENYGYT
TRBV4-1 | 11 | ASSQRDDYGYT
TRBV18 | 12 | ASSPQGAYEKLF
TRBV5-1 | 12 | ASSSQGSNTEAF
TRBV5-1 | 10 | ASSGDTRTQY
TRBV19 | 13 | ASSIGTSVYNEQF